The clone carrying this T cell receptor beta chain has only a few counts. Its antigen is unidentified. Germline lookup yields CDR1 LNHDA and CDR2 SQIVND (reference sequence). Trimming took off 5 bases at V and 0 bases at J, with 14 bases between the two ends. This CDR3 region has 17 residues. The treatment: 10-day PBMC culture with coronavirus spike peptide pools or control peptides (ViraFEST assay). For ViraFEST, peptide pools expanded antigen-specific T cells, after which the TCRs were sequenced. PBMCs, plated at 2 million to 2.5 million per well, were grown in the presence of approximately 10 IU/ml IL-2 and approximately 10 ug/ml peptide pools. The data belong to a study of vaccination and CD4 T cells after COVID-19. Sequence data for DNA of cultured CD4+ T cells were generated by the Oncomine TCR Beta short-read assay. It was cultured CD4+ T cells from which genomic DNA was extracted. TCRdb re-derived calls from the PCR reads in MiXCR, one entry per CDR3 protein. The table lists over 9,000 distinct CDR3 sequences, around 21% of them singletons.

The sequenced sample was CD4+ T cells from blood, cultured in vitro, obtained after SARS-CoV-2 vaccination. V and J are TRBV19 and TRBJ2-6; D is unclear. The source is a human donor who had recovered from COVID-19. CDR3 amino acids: CASSPSGRFSGANVLTF. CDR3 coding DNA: TGTGCCAGTAGTCCCTCCGGGCGCTTCTCTGGGGCCAACGTCCTGACTTTC.